This T cell receptor (beta chain) was sequenced during a study of T-cell memory formation after mild COVID-19. Findings and limits, study-wide: Contracting CD8+ clones were enriched in EMRA, CD4+ mainly in CM and EM.

This CDR3 comprises 14 residues. V lost 4 bases, J lost 7 bases, and 17 bases lay in between. Germline-derived CDR1 and CDR2 are SGHRS and YFSETQ. There are many counts of this clonotype. Its cognate antigen is unknown. A single record per CDR3 protein comes from TCRdb applying MiXCR to the 5' RACE reads. The top ten hold approximately 14% of the sample, which has about 120,000 distinct CDR3 sequences, roughly 15% seen once. This chain connects TRBV5-1 to TRBJ1-1; D unresolved. This TCR was recovered from an adult woman who had mild COVID-19 (a few samples of this study predate the infection). Cell type and time point are not known. The specimen sequenced was PBMCs or a T cell subset sorted from them (not recorded which). The CDR3 is CASSLADAAGEAFF. Written as DNA, the CDR3 is TGCGCCAGCAGCCTTGCGGACGCCGCAGGTGAAGCTTTCTTT.